This T cell receptor (beta chain) was found in a study of blood T cell repertoires in COVID-19. The trim removed 6 bases at V and 4 bases at J, leaving 12 bases unmatched. CDR1 and CDR2 from the germline V gene are SGHTA and FQGNSA. The CDR3 spans 16 residues. The protocol was immunoSEQ multiplex PCR, while the TCRdb copy is restricted to in-frame clones and leaves out a portion. The sample includes hundreds of thousands of clones, approximately 90% of them seen just once. This chain links TRBV7-2 with TRBJ1-3; 7 bases are a match to TRBD1. This receptor was identified in a woman under 30 who had recovered from COVID-19. The sample was PBMCs or T cells enriched from blood (not recorded which). CDR3 sequence reads: CASSKQGTMSGNTIYF. DNA of the CDR3: TGTGCCAGCAGTAAACAGGGGACCATGTCCGGAAACACCATATATTTT.